This T cell receptor beta chain came from a study of OX40 agonist ivuxolimab in advanced cancers. Findings and limits, study-wide: Low normalized clonal expansion also occurred in some nonresponding patients. Both CD4+ and CD8+ T cell populations in blood had undergone clonal expansion by week 6 at 0.1 to 3.0 mg/kg.

Turning to this clone: Its antigen is currently unknown.

The repertoire was sequenced with immunoSEQ multiplex PCR; TCRdb's copy has only in-frame clones and lacks some. Of some 130,000 clones listed, about 92% were seen once; the top ten hold roughly 1%. Trimming cost V 3 bases and J 9 bases; bases outside gene matches: 12. From germline, CDR1 is SEHNR and CDR2 FQNEAQ (reference sequence). The CDR3 sequence is 17 residues long. V gene TRBV7-9 combines with J gene TRBJ1-6; TRBD1 agrees at 9 bases. Source: CD4+ or CD8+ T cells sorted from blood, taken in a trial of the OX40 agonist ivuxolimab. This clonotype originated in an adult with an advanced solid tumor such as melanoma, head and neck, liver or kidney cancer. The CDR3 DNA is TGTGCCAGCAGCTTTCATTGGGACAGGGAGATCGGTTCACCCCTCCACTTT. Translated: CASSFHWDREIGSPLHF.